In its sample, the clone carrying this T cell receptor beta chain was seen many times. Its specificity is unknown. This record comes from a study of identical twins. General study findings and limits: Modeled out-of-frame TCR alpha sharing in monozygotic twins fell below observed levels.

Germline assignment: CDR1 SGHDT and CDR2 YYEEEE. The CDR3 spans 13 residues. V shed 5 bases and J 7 bases; nucleotides not matched to a gene: 4. Template switching added a universal primer site, and cDNA bore unique molecular identifiers. TCRdb redid the calling of the 5' RACE reads with MiXCR, one entry per CDR3 protein. Among 520,000 or so distinct CDR3 sequences listed, 22% were seen once. The sample was also reused in another study, on T cells expressing NK-cell markers. From that paper: Within several experiments, an anti-gamma-delta TCR antibody kept the sorting limited to alpha-beta TCR T cells.

What was sequenced was CD4+ T cells sorted from blood. This chain joins TRBV5-6 and TRBJ2-2; 8 bases are a match to TRBD1. The TCR sequence derives from a woman under 30 in good health. The CDR3 nucleotides read TGTGCCAGCAGTCGACAGGGGATCGGGGAGCTGTTTTTT. Its translation is CASSRQGIGELFF.